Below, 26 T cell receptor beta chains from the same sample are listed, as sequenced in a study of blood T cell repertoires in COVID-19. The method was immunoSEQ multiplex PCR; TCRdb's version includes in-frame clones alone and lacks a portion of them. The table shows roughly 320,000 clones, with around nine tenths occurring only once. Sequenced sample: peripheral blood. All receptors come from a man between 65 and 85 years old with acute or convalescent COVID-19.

Here the CDR3 reads CATSDFGRDSPPYSYEQYF. The CDR3 DNA sequence: TGTGCCACCAGTGATTTCGGGAGGGACAGTCCGCCTTACTCCTACGAGCAGTACTTC. The chain links TRBV24-1 to TRBJ2-7; D perhaps matches TRBD2 (8 bases). Germline assignment: CDR1 KGHDR and CDR2 SFDVKD. The CDR3 totals 19 residues. Trimming took off 1 base at V and 0 bases at J, with 21 bases between the two ends.

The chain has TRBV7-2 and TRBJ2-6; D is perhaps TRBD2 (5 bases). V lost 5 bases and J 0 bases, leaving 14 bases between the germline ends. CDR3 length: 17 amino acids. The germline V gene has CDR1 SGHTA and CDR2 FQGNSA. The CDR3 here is CASSHGVGNSGANVLTF. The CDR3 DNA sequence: TGTGCCAGCAGCCACGGGGTAGGGAACTCTGGGGCCAACGTCCTGACTTTC.

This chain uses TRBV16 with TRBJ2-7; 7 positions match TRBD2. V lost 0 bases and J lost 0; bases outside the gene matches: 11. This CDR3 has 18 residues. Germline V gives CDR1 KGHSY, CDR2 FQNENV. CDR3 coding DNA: TGTGCCAGCAGCCAATCGGGGCTAGCGGTAAGGAGCTCCTACGAGCAGTACTTC. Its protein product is CASSQSGLAVRSSYEQYF.

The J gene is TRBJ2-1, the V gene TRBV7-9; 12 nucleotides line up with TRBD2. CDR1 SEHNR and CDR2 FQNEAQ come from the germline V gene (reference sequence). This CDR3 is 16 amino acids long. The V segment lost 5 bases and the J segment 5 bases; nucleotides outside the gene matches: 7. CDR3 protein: CASSPGGLAGNNEQFF. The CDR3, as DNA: TGTGCCAGCAGCCCAGGAGGACTAGCGGGGAACAATGAGCAGTTCTTC. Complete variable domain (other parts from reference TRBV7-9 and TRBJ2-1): DTGVSQNPRHKITKRGQNVTFRCDPISEHNRLYWYRQTLGQGPEFLTYFQNEAQLEKSRLLSDRFSAERPKGSFSTLEIQRTEQGDSAMYLCASSPGGLAGNNEQFFGPGTRLTVL.

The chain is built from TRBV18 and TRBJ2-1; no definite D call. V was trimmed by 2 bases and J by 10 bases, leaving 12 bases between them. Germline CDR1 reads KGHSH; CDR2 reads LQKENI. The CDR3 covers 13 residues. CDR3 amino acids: CASSPTSAEEQFF. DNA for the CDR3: TGTGCCAGCTCACCAACGAGCGCAGAGGAGCAGTTCTTC.

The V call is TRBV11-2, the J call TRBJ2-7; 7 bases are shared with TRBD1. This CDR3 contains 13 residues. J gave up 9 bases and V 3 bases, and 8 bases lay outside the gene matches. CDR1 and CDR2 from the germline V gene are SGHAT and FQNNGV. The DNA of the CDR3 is TGTGCCAGCAGCTTCGACAGGGTTCAGGGGCAGTACTTC. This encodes CASSFDRVQGQYF.

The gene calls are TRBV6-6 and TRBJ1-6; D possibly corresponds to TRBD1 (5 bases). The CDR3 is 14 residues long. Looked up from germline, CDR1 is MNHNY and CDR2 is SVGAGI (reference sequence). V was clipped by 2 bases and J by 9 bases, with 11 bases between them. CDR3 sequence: CASSYEIGGSPLHF. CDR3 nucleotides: TGTGCCAGCAGTTACGAGATCGGGGGTTCACCCCTCCACTTT.

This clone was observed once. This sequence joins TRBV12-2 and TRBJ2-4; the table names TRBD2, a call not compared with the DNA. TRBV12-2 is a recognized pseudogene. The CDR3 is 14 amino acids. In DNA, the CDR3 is TGTGCAAGTCGCGTGCGGGACCCTTCAAACATTCAGTACTTC. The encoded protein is CASRVRDPSNIQYF.

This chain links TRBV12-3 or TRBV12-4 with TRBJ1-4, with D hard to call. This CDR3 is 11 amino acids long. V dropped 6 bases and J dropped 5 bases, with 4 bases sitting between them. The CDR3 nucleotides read TGTGCCAGCAGGGAGAATGAAAAACTGTTTTTT. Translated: CASRENEKLFF.

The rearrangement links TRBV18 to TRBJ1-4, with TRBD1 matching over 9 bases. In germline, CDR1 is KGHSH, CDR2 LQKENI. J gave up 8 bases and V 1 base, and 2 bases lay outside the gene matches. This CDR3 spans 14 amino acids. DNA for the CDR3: TGTGCCAGCTCACCACTAACAGGGGGCGAAAAACTGTTTTTT. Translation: CASSPLTGGEKLFF. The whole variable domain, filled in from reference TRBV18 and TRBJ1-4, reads NAGVMQNPRHLVRRRGQEARLRCSPMKGHSHVYWYRQLPEEGLKFMVYLQKENIIDESGMPKERFSAEFPKEGPSILRIQQVVRGDSAAYFCASSPLTGGEKLFFGSGTQLSVL.

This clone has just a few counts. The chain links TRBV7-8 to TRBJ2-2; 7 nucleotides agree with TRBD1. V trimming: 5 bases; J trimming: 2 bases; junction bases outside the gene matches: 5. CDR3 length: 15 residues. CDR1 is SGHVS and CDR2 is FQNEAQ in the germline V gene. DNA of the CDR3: TGTGCCAGCAGCATTGACAGGGTAAACACCGGGGAGCTGTTTTTT. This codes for CASSIDRVNTGELFF. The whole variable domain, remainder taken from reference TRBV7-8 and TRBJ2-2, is GAGVSQSPRYKVAKRGQDVALRCDPISGHVSLFWYQQALGQGPEFLTYFQNEAQLDKSGLPSDRFFAERPEGSVSTLKIQRTQQEDSAVYLCASSIDRVNTGELFFGEGSRLTVL.

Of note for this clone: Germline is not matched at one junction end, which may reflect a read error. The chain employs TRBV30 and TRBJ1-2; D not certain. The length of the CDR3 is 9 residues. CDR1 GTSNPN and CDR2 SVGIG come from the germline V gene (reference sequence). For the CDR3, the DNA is TGTGCCTGGAATCCTCCGGGAATCTTC. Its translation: CAWNPPGIF.

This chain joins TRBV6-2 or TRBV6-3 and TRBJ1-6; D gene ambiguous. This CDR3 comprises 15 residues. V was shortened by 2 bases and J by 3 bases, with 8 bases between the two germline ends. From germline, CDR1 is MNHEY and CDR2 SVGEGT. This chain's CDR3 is CASSYEPSYNSPLHF. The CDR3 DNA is TGTGCCAGCAGTTACGAACCGAGCTATAATTCACCCCTCCACTTT.

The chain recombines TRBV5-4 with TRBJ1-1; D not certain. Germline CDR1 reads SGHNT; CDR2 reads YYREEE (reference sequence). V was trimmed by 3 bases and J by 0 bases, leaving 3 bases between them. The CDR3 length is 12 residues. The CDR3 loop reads CASSSMNTEAFF. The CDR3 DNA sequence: TGTGCCAGCAGCTCCATGAACACTGAAGCTTTCTTT.

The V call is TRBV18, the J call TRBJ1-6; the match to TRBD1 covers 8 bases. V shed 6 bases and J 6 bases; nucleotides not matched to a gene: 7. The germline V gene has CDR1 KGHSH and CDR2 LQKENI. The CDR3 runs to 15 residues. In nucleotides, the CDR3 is TGTGCCAGCTCTCAACAGGGGGTGAGTAATTCACCCCTCCACTTT. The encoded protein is CASSQQGVSNSPLHF.

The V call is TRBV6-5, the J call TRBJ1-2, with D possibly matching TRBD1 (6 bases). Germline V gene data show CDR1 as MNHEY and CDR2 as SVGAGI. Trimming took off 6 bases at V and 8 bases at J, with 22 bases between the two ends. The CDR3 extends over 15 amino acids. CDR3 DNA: TGTGCCAGCAGCCGAGAACGGGCGGGGGGCGCGGGCTACACCTTC. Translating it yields CASSRERAGGAGYTF.

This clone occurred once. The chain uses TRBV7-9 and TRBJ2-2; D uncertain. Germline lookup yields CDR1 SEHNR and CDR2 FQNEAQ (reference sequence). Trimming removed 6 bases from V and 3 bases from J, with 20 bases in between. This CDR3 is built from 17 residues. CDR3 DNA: TGTGCCAGCAGTCCCCGGTTGGTTAGTTCGGACACCGGGGAGCTGTTTTTT. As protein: CASSPRLVSSDTGELFF. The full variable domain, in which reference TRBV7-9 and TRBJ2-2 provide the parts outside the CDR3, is DTGVSQNPRHKITKRGQNVTFRCDPISEHNRLYWYRQTLGQGPEFLTYFQNEAQLEKSRLLSDRFSAERPKGSFSTLEIQRTEQGDSAMYLCASSPRLVSSDTGELFFGEGSRLTVL.

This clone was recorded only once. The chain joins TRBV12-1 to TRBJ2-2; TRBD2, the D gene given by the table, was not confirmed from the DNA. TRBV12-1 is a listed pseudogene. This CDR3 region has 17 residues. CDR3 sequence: CASSFAYRGGITGELFF. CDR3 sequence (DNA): TGTGCCAGCAGCTTTGCGTACCGGGGGGGAATTACCGGGGAGCTGTTTTTT.

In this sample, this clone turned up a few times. The CDR3 DNA is TGCGCCAGCAGTGAGTCCTACGGTTTGGTTGAGCAGTACTTC. The encoded protein is CASSESYGLVEQYF. The V and J genes are TRBV10-2 and TRBJ2-7; no firm D call. The CDR3 totals 14 residues. V was cut by 0 bases and J by 7 bases, with 13 bases left in between. From germline, CDR1 is WSHSY and CDR2 SAAADI.

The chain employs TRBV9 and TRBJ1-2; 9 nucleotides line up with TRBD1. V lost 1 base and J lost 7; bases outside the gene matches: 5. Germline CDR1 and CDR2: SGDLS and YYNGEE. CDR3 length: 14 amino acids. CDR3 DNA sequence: TGTGCCAGCAGCGTACAGACAGGGGGGATTGGCTACACCTTC. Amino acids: CASSVQTGGIGYTF.

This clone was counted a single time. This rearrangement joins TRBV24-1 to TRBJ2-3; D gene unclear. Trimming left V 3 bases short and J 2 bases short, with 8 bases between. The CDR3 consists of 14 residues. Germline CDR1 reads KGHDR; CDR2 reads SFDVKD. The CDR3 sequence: CATSDPVNTDTQYF. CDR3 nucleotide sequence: TGTGCCACCAGTGATCCGGTTAACACAGATACGCAGTATTTT.

DNA for the CDR3: TGCAGCGTTGACGGTCGGCAGGCAAGCTCCTACAATGAGCAGTTCTTC. Its translation is CSVDGRQASSYNEQFF. This sequence joins TRBV29-1 and TRBJ2-1; D unresolved. The germline CDR1 and CDR2 sequences are SQVTM and ANQGSEA. The CDR3 sequence is 16 residues long. Trimming pared 3 bases from V and 0 bases from J, leaving 15 bases between.

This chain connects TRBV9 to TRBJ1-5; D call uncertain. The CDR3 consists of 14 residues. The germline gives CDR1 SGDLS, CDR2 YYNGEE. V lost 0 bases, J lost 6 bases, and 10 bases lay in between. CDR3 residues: CASSVGGAFQPQHF. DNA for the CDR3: TGTGCCAGCAGCGTAGGAGGCGCATTTCAGCCCCAGCATTTT.

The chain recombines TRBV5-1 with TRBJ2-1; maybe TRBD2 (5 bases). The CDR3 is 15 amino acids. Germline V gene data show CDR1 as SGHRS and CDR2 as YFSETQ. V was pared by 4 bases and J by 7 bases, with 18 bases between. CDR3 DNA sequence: TGCGCCAGCAGCCCGGACTGGACGGAGACTAATGAGCAGTTCTTC. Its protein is CASSPDWTETNEQFF.

CDR3 sequence reads: CASTRQGPLRSPLHF. CDR3 nucleotide sequence: TGTGCCAGCACCAGACAGGGTCCCTTAAGGTCACCCCTCCACTTT. The chain is built from TRBV28 and TRBJ1-6; 7 positions match TRBD1. V lost 7 bases and J lost 10; bases outside the gene matches: 13. Germline V gene sequence: CDR1 MDHEN, CDR2 SYDVKM. The CDR3 covers 15 residues.

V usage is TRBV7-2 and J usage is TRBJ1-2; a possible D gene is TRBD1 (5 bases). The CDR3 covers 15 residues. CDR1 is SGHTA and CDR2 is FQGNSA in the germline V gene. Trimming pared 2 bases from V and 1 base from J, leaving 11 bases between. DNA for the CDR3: TGTGCCAGCAGCTTAAGTGTCAGGGATAACTATGGCTACACCTTC. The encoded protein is CASSLSVRDNYGYTF.